This TCR beta chain was recorded in a study of T cells after posttransplantation cyclophosphamide. The study's findings and limits: TRB clonality was highly associated with recipient CMV seropositivity and reactivation.

Repertoires were generated with immunoSEQ multiplex PCR, while TCRdb's copy carries only in-frame clones and drops some. The repertoire holds 45,000 or so clones, roughly nine tenths seen once, with around 3% in the top ten. V lost 1 base and J 0 bases, leaving 6 bases between the germline ends. The germline gives CDR1 SGHNT, CDR2 YYREEE (reference sequence). The CDR3 spans 14 residues. Turning to this clone: The antigen is not known.

The chain has TRBV5-4 and TRBJ2-3; D not resolved. This receptor was identified in a woman aged 50 to 60 in good health and a related stem cell transplant donor. Sequencing was carried out using PBMCs. In nucleotides, the CDR3 is TGTGCCAGCAGCTTGTTACAGAGCACAGATACGCAGTATTTT. This sequence encodes CASSLLQSTDTQYF.